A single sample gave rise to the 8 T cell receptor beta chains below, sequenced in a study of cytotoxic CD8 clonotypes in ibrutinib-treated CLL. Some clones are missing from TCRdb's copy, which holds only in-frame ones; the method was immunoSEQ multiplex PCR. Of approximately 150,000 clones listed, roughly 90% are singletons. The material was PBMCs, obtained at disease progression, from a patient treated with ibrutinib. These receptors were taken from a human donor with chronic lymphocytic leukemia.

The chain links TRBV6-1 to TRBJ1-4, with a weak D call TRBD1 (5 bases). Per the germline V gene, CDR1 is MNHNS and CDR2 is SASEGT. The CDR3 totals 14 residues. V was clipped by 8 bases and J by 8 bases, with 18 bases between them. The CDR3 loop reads CASRRRGSGEKLFF. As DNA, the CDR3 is TGTGCCAGCCGTCGGAGGGGCTCAGGAGAAAAACTGTTTTTT.

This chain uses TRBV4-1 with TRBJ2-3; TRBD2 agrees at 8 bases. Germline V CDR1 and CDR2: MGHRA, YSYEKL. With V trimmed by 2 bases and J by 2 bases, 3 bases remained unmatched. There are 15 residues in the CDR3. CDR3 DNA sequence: TGCGCCAGCAGCCAATTAGCGGGAAACACAGATACGCAGTATTTT. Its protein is CASSQLAGNTDTQYF.

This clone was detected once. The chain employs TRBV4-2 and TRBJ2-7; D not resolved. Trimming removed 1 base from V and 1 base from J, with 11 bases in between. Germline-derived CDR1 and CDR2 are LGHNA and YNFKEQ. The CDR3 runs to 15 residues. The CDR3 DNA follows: TGTGCCAGCAGCCAAGGTTTATCTGCTTCCTACGAGCAGTACTTC. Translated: CASSQGLSASYEQYF.

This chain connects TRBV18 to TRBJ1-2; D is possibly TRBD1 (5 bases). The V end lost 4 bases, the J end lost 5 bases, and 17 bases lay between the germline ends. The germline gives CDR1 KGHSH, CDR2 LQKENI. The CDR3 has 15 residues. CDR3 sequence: CASSRSGTEAYGYTF. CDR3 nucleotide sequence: TGTGCCAGCTCACGATCCGGGACTGAAGCTTATGGCTACACCTTC.

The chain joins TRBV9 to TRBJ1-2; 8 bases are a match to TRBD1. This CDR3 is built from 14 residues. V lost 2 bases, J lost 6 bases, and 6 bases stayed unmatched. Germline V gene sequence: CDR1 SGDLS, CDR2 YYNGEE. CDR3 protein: CASSVNRGAHGYTF. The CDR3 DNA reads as TGTGCCAGCAGCGTCAACAGGGGGGCTCATGGCTACACCTTC.

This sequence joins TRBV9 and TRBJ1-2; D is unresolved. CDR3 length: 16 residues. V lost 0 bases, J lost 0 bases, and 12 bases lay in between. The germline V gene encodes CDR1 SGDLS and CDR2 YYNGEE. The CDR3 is CASSVARNSTNYGYTF. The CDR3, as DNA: TGTGCCAGCAGCGTAGCGAGGAACAGCACTAACTATGGCTACACCTTC.

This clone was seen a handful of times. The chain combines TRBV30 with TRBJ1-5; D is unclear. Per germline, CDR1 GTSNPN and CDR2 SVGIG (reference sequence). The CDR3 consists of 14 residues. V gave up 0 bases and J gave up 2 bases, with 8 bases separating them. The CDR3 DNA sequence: TGTGCCTGGAGTGTAGTGGAGGGCAATCAGCCCCAGCATTTT. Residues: CAWSVVEGNQPQHF.

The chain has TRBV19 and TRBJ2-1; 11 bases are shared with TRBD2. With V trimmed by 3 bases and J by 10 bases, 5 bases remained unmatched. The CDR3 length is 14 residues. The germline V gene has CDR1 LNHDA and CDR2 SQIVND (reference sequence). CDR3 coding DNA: TGTGCCAGTAGTATGGGACTAGCGGTGAGGGAGCAGTTCTTC. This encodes CASSMGLAVREQFF.